This T cell receptor beta chain stems from a study of blood T cell repertoires in COVID-19. Overall study context: Nucleic acid was either cDNA or gDNA, and it came from T cells, B-cell-depleted T cells, or PBMCs.

Between the trimmed V and J ends, which lost 4 bases and 7 bases, there was a span of 10 bases. This CDR3 spans 12 amino acids. Per germline, CDR1 MNHNY and CDR2 SVGAGI (reference sequence). The authors' processing: Reference gene primer amplification gave nucleated cell count estimates. The protocol was immunoSEQ multiplex PCR, while the TCRdb copy is restricted to in-frame clones and leaves out a portion. V, J and clone size reflect that table, while D and trimming were determined from the DNA. The data hold about 150,000 clones, with more than 75% observed a single time. Sequenced: peripheral blood. The sequence derives from a man in his fifties who had recovered from COVID-19. The chain combines TRBV6-6 with TRBJ1-1; D is possibly TRBD1 (6 bases). The CDR3 here is CASSSPGVEAFF. For the CDR3, the DNA is TGTGCCAGCAGTTCGCCAGGGGTTGAAGCTTTCTTT.